One and the same sample provided the 25 T cell receptor beta chains below, sequenced in a study of blood T cell repertoires in COVID-19. Libraries were prepared by immunoSEQ multiplex PCR; TCRdb keeps only in-frame clonotypes and omits some of them. Of around 450,000 clones listed, about 85% are singletons. Material: PBMCs or T cells enriched from blood (not recorded which). These TCRs come from a woman aged 18-30 years who had recovered from COVID-19.

The chain is built from TRBV5-1 and TRBJ1-1; D remains ambiguous. Germline values: CDR1 SGHRS, CDR2 YFSETQ. V was shortened by 0 bases and J by 5 bases, with 14 bases between the two germline ends. This CDR3 comprises 15 residues. The CDR3: CASSLDEQDWTEAFF. Written as DNA, the CDR3 is TGCGCCAGCAGCTTGGATGAGCAGGACTGGACTGAAGCTTTCTTT.

As regards this clone: A much larger clone is a single base away; this may be a read error. The genes are TRBV5-4 and TRBJ1-1; 7 bases fit TRBD1. The germline CDR1 and CDR2 sequences are SGHNT and YYREEE (reference sequence). The V gene end was trimmed by 5 bases and the J gene end by 4 bases; junction bases not matched to a gene: 5. This CDR3 has 13 residues. CDR3 coding DNA: TGTGCCAGCAGTTCATACAGGGGCACTGAAGCTTTCTTT. This gives the protein CASSSYRGTEAFF.

The chain is built from TRBV2 and TRBJ2-5; 8 bases line up with TRBD2. The CDR3 is made up of 14 amino acids. The germline V gene encodes CDR1 SNHLY and CDR2 FYNNEI. V was pared by 7 bases and J by 1 base, with 5 bases of the junction left unmatched. Here the CDR3 DNA reads TGTGCCAGCAATGCGGGGGGTCGCCAAGAGACCCAGTACTTC. This codes for CASNAGGRQETQYF.

This clone appeared a single time. The chain has TRBV18 and TRBJ1-5, with a weak D call TRBD1 (5 bases). Germline CDR1 KGHSH, CDR2 LQKENI. The CDR3 has 16 residues. V lost 6 bases, J lost 6 bases, and 21 bases lay in between. CDR3 protein: CASSYQYGAEGQPQHF. The CDR3 bases are TGTGCCAGCTCTTATCAGTATGGGGCGGAGGGTCAGCCCCAGCATTTT.

The genes are TRBV9 and TRBJ1-2, with D perhaps matching TRBD1 (5 bases). The V gene's germline CDR1 is SGDLS and CDR2 YYNGEE. The length of the CDR3 is 13 residues. Trimming shortened V by 3 bases and J by 8 bases, and 14 bases separated the two germline ends. The CDR3 spells CASSDQGIGGYTF. DNA for the CDR3: TGTGCCAGCAGCGACCAGGGTATAGGCGGCTACACCTTC.

The chain carries TRBV5-1 and TRBJ1-1, with D unclear. Trimming removed 4 bases from V and 2 bases from J, with 15 bases in between. Looked up from germline, CDR1 is SGHRS and CDR2 is YFSETQ. CDR3 size: 15 residues. CDR3 region: CASSHSNLKNTEAFF. The DNA for the CDR3 is TGCGCCAGCAGCCACAGCAATCTTAAAAACACTGAAGCTTTCTTT.

The V and J genes are TRBV5-1 and TRBJ1-2; D is possibly TRBD1 (5 bases). The CDR3 contains 13 residues. Per the germline V gene, CDR1 is SGHRS and CDR2 is YFSETQ. Trimming left V 0 bases short and J 8 bases short, with 11 bases between. The CDR3 DNA follows: TGCGCCAGCAGCTTGGGAGCAGGGAAAGGCTACACCTTC. Amino acid sequence: CASSLGAGKGYTF.

This clone occurred a few times. The chain recombines TRBV9 with TRBJ1-1; 7 bases are shared with TRBD1. The CDR3 length is 18 residues. Per the germline V gene, CDR1 is SGDLS and CDR2 is YYNGEE. J lost 3 bases, V lost 0 bases, and 14 bases had no gene match. The CDR3 bases are TGTGCCAGCAGCGTAGGCCCCCGGACAGGCCTAGGGGACACTGAAGCTTTCTTT. Its protein product is CASSVGPRTGLGDTEAFF.

The V call is TRBV19, the J call TRBJ1-1; 7 bases are a match to TRBD1. CDR1 and CDR2 from the germline V gene are LNHDA and SQIVND (reference sequence). The junction had 9 bases not matched to a gene; V was cut back by 4 bases and J by 7 bases. This CDR3 contains 14 residues. Written as DNA, the CDR3 is TGTGCCAGTAGTACCCAGGGGGACAGCTATGAAGCTTTCTTT. Translated, it gives CASSTQGDSYEAFF.

The rearrangement links TRBV20-1 to TRBJ1-4; perhaps TRBD1 as D (6 bases). Trimming cost V 3 bases and J 4 bases, with 9 bases left between them. This CDR3 comprises 13 residues. Per the germline V gene, CDR1 is DFQATT and CDR2 is SNEGSKA (reference sequence). The CDR3 sequence: CSASDRLNEKLFF. The DNA of the CDR3 is TGCAGTGCTAGTGACAGGCTTAATGAAAAACTGTTTTTT.

The chain carries TRBV27 and TRBJ1-5, with unresolved D. CDR3 length equals 13 residues. V lost 5 bases and J lost 7, with 12 bases in between. Germline V CDR1 and CDR2: MNHEY, SMNVEV (reference sequence). The CDR3 coding sequence is TGTGCCAGCAGTCCGACTGGAGAACAGCCCCAGCATTTT. The encoded protein is CASSPTGEQPQHF.

The rearrangement links TRBV5-1 to TRBJ1-1, with D possibly TRBD1 on 6 matching bases. Looked up from germline, CDR1 is SGHRS and CDR2 is YFSETQ. This CDR3 contains 15 residues. Between the trimmed V and J ends, which lost 4 bases and 4 bases, there was a span of 17 bases. CDR3: CASSPTGGEGTEAFF. In nucleotides, the CDR3 is TGCGCCAGCAGCCCGACGGGGGGCGAGGGCACTGAAGCTTTCTTT.

This chain connects TRBV3-1 (or the pseudogene TRBV3-2) to TRBJ2-7; TRBD1 aligns across 7 bases. Per the germline V gene, CDR1 is LGHDT and CDR2 is YNNKEL (reference sequence). Trimming took 0 bases from V and 2 from J; bases not matched to a gene: 4. The CDR3 contains 15 residues. This chain's CDR3 is CASSQERGQAYEQYF. The CDR3 coding sequence is TGTGCCAGCAGCCAAGAGAGAGGACAGGCCTACGAGCAGTACTTC.

The chain employs TRBV10-3 and TRBJ1-1, with a possible D match to TRBD1 (5 bases). The length of the CDR3 is 13 residues. V lost 2 bases and J 11 bases, leaving 15 bases between the germline ends. Germline V gene lookup returns CDR1 ENHRY and CDR2 SYGVKD. The CDR3 here is CAISEEGRETAFF. The CDR3 nucleotides are TGTGCCATCAGTGAGGAGGGGAGGGAAACGGCTTTCTTT.

The chain couples TRBV5-6 to TRBJ2-1; a weak D match, TRBD1 (8 bases). V dropped 3 bases and J dropped 6 bases, with 16 bases sitting between them. The CDR3 contains 15 residues. CDR1 is SGHDT, CDR2 YYEEEE, per germline. The CDR3 sequence: CASSWEGQVLNEQFF. The DNA for the CDR3 is TGTGCCAGCAGCTGGGAGGGACAGGTCCTCAATGAGCAGTTCTTC.

The chain has TRBV19 and TRBJ1-2, with D uncertain. The germline V gene encodes CDR1 LNHDA and CDR2 SQIVND (reference sequence). With 8 bases removed from V and 4 bases from J, the gap between germline ends came to 5 bases. The CDR3 sequence is 10 residues long. CDR3 DNA sequence: TGTGCCAGTGGCGGCTATGGCTACACCTTC. This translates into CASGGYGYTF.

The chain employs TRBV5-1 and TRBJ1-1, with TRBD1 matching over 8 bases. Germline trimming cut 0 bases from V and 5 bases from J; bases unmatched to any gene: 12. CDR3 length: 17 residues. Looked up from germline, CDR1 is SGHRS and CDR2 is YFSETQ. CDR3: CASSLVFIGQGGTEAFF. CDR3 nucleotide sequence: TGCGCCAGCAGCTTGGTTTTCATTGGACAGGGCGGAACTGAAGCTTTCTTT.

Regarding this clone: The same CDR3 is also encoded by other DNA sequences in this sample. V is TRBV14 and J is TRBJ2-7; 8 bases map to TRBD1. The V gene end was trimmed by 1 base and the J gene end by 0 bases; junction bases not matched to a gene: 8. CDR3 size: 17 residues. Germline V gene data show CDR1 as SGHDN and CDR2 as FVKESK. The CDR3 sequence: CASSQVWDRLSSYEQYF. The CDR3 nucleotides are TGTGCCAGCAGCCAAGTATGGGACAGGCTAAGCTCCTACGAGCAGTACTTC.

There are a few counts of this clone. The chain employs TRBV7-9 and TRBJ2-1; TRBD1 matches 7 bases. Germline V gene lookup returns CDR1 SEHNR and CDR2 FQNEAQ (reference sequence). The CDR3 is 14 amino acids. The V and J ends lost 6 bases and 5 bases, in that order; junction bases with no gene match: 7. CDR3 sequence: CASRPGTANNEQFF. DNA of the CDR3: TGTGCCAGCAGACCCGGGACAGCGAACAATGAGCAGTTCTTC. Using reference TRBV7-9 and TRBJ2-1 for the parts outside the CDR3, the full variable domain is DTGVSQNPRHKITKRGQNVTFRCDPISEHNRLYWYRQTLGQGPEFLTYFQNEAQLEKSRLLSDRFSAERPKGSFSTLEIQRTEQGDSAMYLCASRPGTANNEQFFGPGTRLTVL.

The chain joins TRBV5-4 to TRBJ2-3; tentatively, D is TRBD2 (5 bases). Germline CDR1 SGHNT, CDR2 YYREEE (reference sequence). V lost 2 bases to trimming and J lost 4 bases, with 11 bases between them. The CDR3 consists of 14 residues. As DNA, the CDR3 is TGTGCCAGCAGCTTAGAGAGGAGGCCAGATACGCAGTATTTT. Its protein product is CASSLERRPDTQYF. Variable domain in full (rest from reference TRBV5-4 and TRBJ2-3): ETGVTQSPTHLIKTRGQQVTLRCSSQSGHNTVSWYQQALGQGPQFIFQYYREEENGRGNFPPRFSGLQFPNYSSELNVNALELDDSALYLCASSLERRPDTQYFGPGTRLTVL.

This chain links TRBV7-9 with TRBJ1-2; 7 bases line up with TRBD1. The CDR3 loop spans 13 amino acids. Germline V gene sequence: CDR1 SEHNR, CDR2 FQNEAQ (reference sequence). V lost 6 bases to trimming and J lost 9 bases; unmatched junction nucleotides: 10. CDR3 in DNA: TGTGCCAGCAGACCCGGACAGGTTGACAGCTACACCTTC. Translating it yields CASRPGQVDSYTF.

The genes are TRBV5-5 and TRBJ1-4, with 7 bases lining up with TRBD1. After removal of 1 base from V and 6 bases from J, the junction contained 3 bases not matched to a gene. The CDR3 runs 14 residues. CDR1 and CDR2 from the germline V gene are SGHKS and YYEKEE (reference sequence). This CDR3 reads CASSLYRGDEKLFF. The CDR3 DNA reads TGTGCCAGCAGCTTGTACAGGGGCGATGAAAAACTGTTTTTT.

The V and J genes are TRBV6-5 and TRBJ2-1, with 11 bases matching TRBD1. This CDR3 spans 14 amino acids. V dropped 7 bases and J dropped 6; count of bases not matched to a gene: 5. The germline V gene has CDR1 MNHEY and CDR2 SVGAGI. CDR3 in amino acids: CASTLDRGLNEQFF. CDR3 DNA sequence: TGTGCCAGCACCCTGGACAGGGGGCTCAATGAGCAGTTCTTC.

The chain employs TRBV6-5 and TRBJ1-3; maybe TRBD1 (5 bases). V shed 2 bases and J shed 3 bases, with 14 bases lying between them. CDR1 and CDR2 (germline): MNHEY, SVGAGI. This CDR3 is built from 16 residues. Written as DNA, the CDR3 is TGTGCCAGCAGTTACGAAGGGGTATTAGGTGGAAACACCATATATTTT. Translating it yields CASSYEGVLGGNTIYF.

The chain couples TRBV28 to TRBJ1-1; D ambiguous. The CDR3 runs 13 residues. V lost 3 bases and J 5 bases, leaving 10 bases between the germline ends. Germline V gene lookup returns CDR1 MDHEN and CDR2 SYDVKM. CDR3 nucleotides: TGTGCCAGCAGTTTTCCGGGTGTGACTGAAGCTTTCTTT. It is translated as CASSFPGVTEAFF.